This TCR beta chain was sequenced for a study of cytomegalovirus exposure and HLA in healthy donors. Primers: 60 Vbeta forward and 13 Jbeta reverse. Libraries were prepared by immunoSEQ multiplex PCR; TCRdb keeps only in-frame clonotypes and omits some of them. Among some 95,000 clones listed, over 70% were seen once. The CDR3 runs 14 residues. CDR1 and CDR2 from the germline V gene are MRHNA and SNTAGT. Note on this clone: One junction end disagrees with the germline gene, perhaps due to a read error.

The chain carries TRBV6-4 and TRBJ1-2, with D possibly TRBD1 on 6 matching bases. Sample: PBMCs. The clonotype comes from a man over 45 in good health and CMV-seropositive. The CDR3 reads CASSPQGTNYGYPF. DNA of the CDR3: TGTGCCAGCAGCCCCCAGGGGACCAACTATGGCTACCCCTTC.